This TCR beta chain was documented in a study of blood T cell repertoires in COVID-19. Study at large: COVID-19 samples from acute and convalescent phases originated in the United States, Italy and Spain. T cells, B-cell-depleted T cells, or PBMCs supplied cDNA or gDNA.

Losses at the gene ends were 2 bases for V and 4 bases for J; bases not matched to a gene: 8. CDR1 and CDR2 from the germline V gene are SNHLY and FYNNEI. The CDR3 totals 16 residues. Methods used by the authors: The assay estimated nucleated cells by amplifying reference gene primers. The method was immunoSEQ multiplex PCR; TCRdb's version includes in-frame clones alone and lacks a portion of them. That table furnishes V, J and clone size, whereas the DNA furnished D and trimming. The table shows a few hundred thousand clones, with about 89% occurring only once. The rearrangement joins TRBV2 to TRBJ1-5, with TRBD1 matching over 7 bases. Sequenced: peripheral blood. The source is a man between 25 and 39 years old with acute or convalescent COVID-19. CDR3 residues: CASSEWGQRDNQPQHF. CDR3 coding DNA: TGTGCCAGCAGTGAATGGGGACAGAGAGATAATCAGCCCCAGCATTTT.